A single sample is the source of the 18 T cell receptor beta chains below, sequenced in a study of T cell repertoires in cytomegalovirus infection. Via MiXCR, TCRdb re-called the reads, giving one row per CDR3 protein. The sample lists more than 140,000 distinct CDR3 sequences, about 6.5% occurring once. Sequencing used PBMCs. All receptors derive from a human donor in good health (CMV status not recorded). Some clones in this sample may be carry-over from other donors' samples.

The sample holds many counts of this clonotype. The CDR3 loop reads CASSFAGQGYGNTIYF. The CDR3 DNA sequence: TGCGCCAGCAGCTTCGCGGGACAGGGGTATGGAAACACCATATATTTT. The chain joins TRBV5-1 to TRBJ1-3, with 10 bases identical to TRBD1. The CDR3 contains 16 residues. Germline assignment: CDR1 SGHRS and CDR2 YFSETQ. The J segment lost 3 bases and the V segment lost 2 bases, leaving 5 bases of the junction unmatched. Variable domain in full (rest from reference TRBV5-1 and TRBJ1-3): KAGVTQTPRYLIKTRGQQVTLSCSPISGHRSVSWYQQTPGQGLQFLFEYFSETQRNKGNFPGRFSGRQFSNSRSEMNVSTLELGDSALYLCASSFAGQGYGNTIYFGEGSWLTVV.

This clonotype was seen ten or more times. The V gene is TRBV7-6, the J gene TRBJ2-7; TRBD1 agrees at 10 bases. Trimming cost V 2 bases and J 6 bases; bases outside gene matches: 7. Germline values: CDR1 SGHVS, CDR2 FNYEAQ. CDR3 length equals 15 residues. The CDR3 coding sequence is TGTGCCAGCAGCTTACTAGGGACAGGGGTTCCCGAGCAGTACTTC. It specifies CASSLLGTGVPEQYF.

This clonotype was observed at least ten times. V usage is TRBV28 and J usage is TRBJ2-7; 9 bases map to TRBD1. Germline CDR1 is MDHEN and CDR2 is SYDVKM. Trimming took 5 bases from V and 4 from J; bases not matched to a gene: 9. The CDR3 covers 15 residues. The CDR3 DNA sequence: TGTGCCAGCAGTCCCCCGACAGGGGGAAGGTACGAGCAGTACTTC. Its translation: CASSPPTGGRYEQYF.

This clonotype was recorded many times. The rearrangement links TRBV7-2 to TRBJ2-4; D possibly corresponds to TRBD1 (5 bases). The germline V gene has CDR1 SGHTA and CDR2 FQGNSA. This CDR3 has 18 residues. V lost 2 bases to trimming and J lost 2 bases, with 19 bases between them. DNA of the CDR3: TGTGCCAGCAGCTTAAGGATCCAGGCAGGGTTGTCCAAAAACATTCAGTACTTC. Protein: CASSLRIQAGLSKNIQYF.

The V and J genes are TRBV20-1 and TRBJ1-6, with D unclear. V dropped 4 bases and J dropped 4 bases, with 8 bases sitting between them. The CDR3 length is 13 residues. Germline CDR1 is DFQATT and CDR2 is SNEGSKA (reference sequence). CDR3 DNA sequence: TGCAGTGCTACCGACGGATATAATTCACCCCTCCACTTT. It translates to CSATDGYNSPLHF.

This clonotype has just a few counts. CDR3 in amino acids: CASSGPRGGNTIYF. CDR3 in DNA: TGTGCCAGCAGCGGCCCACGCGGAGGAAACACCATATATTTT. V gene TRBV6-5 combines with J gene TRBJ1-3; D remains unclear. In germline, CDR1 is MNHEY, CDR2 SVGAGI. V was clipped by 6 bases and J by 4 bases, with 13 bases between them. This CDR3 region has 14 residues.

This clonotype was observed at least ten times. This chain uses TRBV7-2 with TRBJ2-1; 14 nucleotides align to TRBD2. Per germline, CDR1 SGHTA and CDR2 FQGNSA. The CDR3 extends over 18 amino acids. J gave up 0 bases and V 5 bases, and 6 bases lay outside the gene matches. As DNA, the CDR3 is TGTGCCAGCAGCCCATGGACTAGCGGGGGGAGCTCCTACAATGAGCAGTTCTTC. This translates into CASSPWTSGGSSYNEQFF.

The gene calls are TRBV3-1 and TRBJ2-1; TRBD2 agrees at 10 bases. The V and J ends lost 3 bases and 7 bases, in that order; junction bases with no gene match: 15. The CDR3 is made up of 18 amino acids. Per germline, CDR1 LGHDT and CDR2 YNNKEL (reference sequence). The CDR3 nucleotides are TGTGCCAGCAGCCAGCCTCAGCGGGGGGGGGCCGTAGCAAATGAGCAGTTCTTC. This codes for CASSQPQRGGAVANEQFF.

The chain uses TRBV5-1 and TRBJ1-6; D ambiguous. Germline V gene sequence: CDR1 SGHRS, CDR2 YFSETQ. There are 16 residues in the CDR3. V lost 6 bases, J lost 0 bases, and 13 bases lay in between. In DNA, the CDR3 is TGCGCCAGCACCGAATTCAGGAGCTCCTATAATTCACCCCTCCACTTT. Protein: CASTEFRSSYNSPLHF.

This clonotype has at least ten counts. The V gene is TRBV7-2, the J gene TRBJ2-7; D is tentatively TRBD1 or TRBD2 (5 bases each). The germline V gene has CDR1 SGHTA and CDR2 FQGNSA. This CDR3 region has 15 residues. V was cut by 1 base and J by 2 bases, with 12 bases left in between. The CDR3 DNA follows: TGTGCCAGCAGCTTAGTAGGGACGGAGGCCTACGAGCAGTACTTC. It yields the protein CASSLVGTEAYEQYF.

The CDR3 region is CASRRGDTKQFF. CDR3 DNA: TGTGCCAGTCGCCGAGGGGATACGAAGCAGTTCTTC. The chain is built from TRBV28 and TRBJ2-1; D might be TRBD1 or TRBD2, each matching 5 bases. Germline V gene data show CDR1 as MDHEN and CDR2 as SYDVKM. Trimming took off 9 bases at V and 11 bases at J, with 17 bases between the two ends. The CDR3 has 12 residues.

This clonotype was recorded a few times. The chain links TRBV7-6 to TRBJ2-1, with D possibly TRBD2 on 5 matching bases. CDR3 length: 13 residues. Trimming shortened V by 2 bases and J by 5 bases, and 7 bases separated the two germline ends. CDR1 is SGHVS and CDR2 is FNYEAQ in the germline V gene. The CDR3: CASSLRGDNEQFF. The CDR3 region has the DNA TGTGCCAGCAGCTTACGGGGTGACAATGAGCAGTTCTTC.

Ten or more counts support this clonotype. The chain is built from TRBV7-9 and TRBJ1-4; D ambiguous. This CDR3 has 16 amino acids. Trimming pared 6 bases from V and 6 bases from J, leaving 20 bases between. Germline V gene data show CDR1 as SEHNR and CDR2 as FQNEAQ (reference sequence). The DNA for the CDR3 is TGTGCCAGCAGACCAACAGTCCCCTCCGGGCATGAAAAACTGTTTTTT. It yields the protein CASRPTVPSGHEKLFF.

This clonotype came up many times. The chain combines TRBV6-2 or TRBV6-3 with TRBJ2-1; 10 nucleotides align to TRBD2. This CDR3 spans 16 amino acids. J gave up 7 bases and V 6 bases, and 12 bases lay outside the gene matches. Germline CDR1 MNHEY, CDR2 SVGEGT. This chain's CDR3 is CASSRTSGDYRNEQFF. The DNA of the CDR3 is TGTGCCAGCAGCAGGACTAGCGGAGACTACAGGAATGAGCAGTTCTTC.

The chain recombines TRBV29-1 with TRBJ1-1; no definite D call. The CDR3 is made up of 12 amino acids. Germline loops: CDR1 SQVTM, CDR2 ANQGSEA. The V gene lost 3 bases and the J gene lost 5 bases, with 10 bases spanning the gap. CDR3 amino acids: CSVDSLVTEAFF. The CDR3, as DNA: TGCAGCGTTGACTCCCTTGTGACTGAAGCTTTCTTT.

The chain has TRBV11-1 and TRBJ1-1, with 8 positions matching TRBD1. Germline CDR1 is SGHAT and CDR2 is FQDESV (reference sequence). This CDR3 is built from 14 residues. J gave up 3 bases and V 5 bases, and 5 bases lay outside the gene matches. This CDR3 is CASSPGTGYTEAFF. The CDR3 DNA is TGTGCCAGCAGCCCCGGGACAGGTTACACTGAAGCTTTCTTT.

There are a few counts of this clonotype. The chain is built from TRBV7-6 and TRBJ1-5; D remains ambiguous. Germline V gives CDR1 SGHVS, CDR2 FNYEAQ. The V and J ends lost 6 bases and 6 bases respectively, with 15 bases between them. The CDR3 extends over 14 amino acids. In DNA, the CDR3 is TGTGCCAGCAGTTCGGGCCTCACACCTCAGCCCCAGCATTTT. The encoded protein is CASSSGLTPQPQHF.

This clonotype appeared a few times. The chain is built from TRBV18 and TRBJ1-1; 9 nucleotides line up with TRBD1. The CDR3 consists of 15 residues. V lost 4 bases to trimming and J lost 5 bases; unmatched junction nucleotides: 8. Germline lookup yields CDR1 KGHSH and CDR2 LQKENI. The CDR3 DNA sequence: TGTGCCAGCTCACGAAGGGACAGGGTGTGGACTGAAGCTTTCTTT. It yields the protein CASSRRDRVWTEAFF.